The 9 T cell receptor beta chains below were found in one sample sequenced in a study of spatial heterogeneity in lung cancer. Time point indicated: blood at routine non-recurrence follow-up after resection. Unsorted samples of tumor, nontumor lung or frozen PBMC had their whole RNA sequenced. One entry per CDR3 protein, called by TCRdb with MiXCR from the 5' RACE reads. The table has about 120,000 distinct CDR3 sequences, 12% seen once. The specimen comprised PBMCs, sampled at follow-up. These receptors were taken from a male donor with early-stage non-small cell lung cancer.

The chain links TRBV7-2 to TRBJ1-6, with no clear D. This CDR3 is built from 15 residues. V was shortened by 0 bases and J by 9 bases, with 12 bases between the two germline ends. Per germline, CDR1 SGHTA and CDR2 FQGNSA. CDR3 protein: CASSLASGSISPLHF. The CDR3 DNA reads TGTGCCAGCAGCTTAGCCTCGGGCTCGATTTCACCCCTCCACTTT.

This clonotype was counted only a few times. This chain uses TRBV3-1 with TRBJ1-6; TRBD1 might be the D (5 bases). The CDR3 loop spans 15 amino acids. Germline values: CDR1 LGHDT, CDR2 YNNKEL (reference sequence). Trimming pared 1 base from V and 10 bases from J, leaving 14 bases between. For the CDR3, the DNA is TGTGCCAGCAGCCAAGGGGGGGTGTGGCGATCACCCCTCCACTTT. It codes for CASSQGGVWRSPLHF.

This clonotype was observed a few times. The gene calls are TRBV7-9 and TRBJ1-1; 9 bases line up with TRBD1. With V trimmed by 2 bases and J by 3 bases, 4 bases remained unmatched. The CDR3 is 15 amino acids. Germline lookup yields CDR1 SEHNR and CDR2 FQNEAQ (reference sequence). CDR3 DNA: TGTGCCAGCAGCTTAAACCGGGACAGGGACACTGAAGCTTTCTTT. Translating it yields CASSLNRDRDTEAFF.

This clonotype was detected many times. CDR3 nucleotide sequence: TGCAGTGCTAGGGTAACAGGGGCCCGGGCGCAGTACTTC. It specifies CSARVTGARAQYF. V is TRBV20-1 and J is TRBJ2-7; 7 bases agree with TRBD1. Germline CDR1 DFQATT, CDR2 SNEGSKA (reference sequence). After removal of 3 bases from V and 9 bases from J, the junction contained 11 bases not matched to a gene. The CDR3 has 13 residues.

The chain joins TRBV4-3 to TRBJ2-2; no clear D. This CDR3 is 15 amino acids long. Trimming removed 0 bases at V and 6 bases at J, with 11 bases between. The germline V gene encodes CDR1 LGHNA and CDR2 YSLEER. CDR3 sequence reads: CASSQEGPSAGELFF. The CDR3 nucleotides read TGCGCCAGCAGCCAAGAAGGACCCTCAGCCGGGGAGCTGTTTTTT.

The chain recombines TRBV10-3 with TRBJ1-2; the match to TRBD1 covers 7 bases. Looked up from germline, CDR1 is ENHRY and CDR2 is SYGVKD. The CDR3 spans 12 residues. The trim removed 8 bases at V and 7 bases at J, leaving 7 bases unmatched. The CDR3 sequence: CAIYDDRVGYTF. The CDR3 DNA is TGTGCCATCTATGATGACAGGGTTGGCTACACCTTC.

This chain connects TRBV20-1 to TRBJ2-1, with D maybe TRBD2 (6 bases). Trimming stripped 4 bases from V and 9 bases from J, with 16 bases between. Germline values: CDR1 DFQATT, CDR2 SNEGSKA (reference sequence). This CDR3 region has 13 residues. The CDR3 bases are TGCAGTGCTACGGACAACCTGGGGGGTGAGCAGTTCTTC. As protein: CSATDNLGGEQFF.

This chain joins TRBV4-3 and TRBJ2-1; D is perhaps TRBD1 (5 bases). V was shortened by 0 bases and J by 4 bases, with 13 bases between the two germline ends. Germline loops: CDR1 LGHNA, CDR2 YSLEER. The CDR3 extends over 16 amino acids. Here the CDR3 reads CASSQEGHIAYNEQFF. The DNA for the CDR3 is TGCGCCAGCAGCCAAGAAGGACATATAGCTTACAATGAGCAGTTCTTC.

The gene calls are TRBV5-1 and TRBJ1-2; D is ambiguous. CDR3 length: 14 residues. V was cut by 2 bases and J by 8 bases, with 16 bases left in between. CDR1 is SGHRS, CDR2 YFSETQ, per germline. In nucleotides, the CDR3 is TGCGCCAGCAGCTTCGACAACCCGGCTTTGGGCTACACCTTC. It specifies CASSFDNPALGYTF.